This T cell receptor (beta chain) originates from a study of patients and donors after allogeneic stem cell transplantation. Germline values: CDR1 KGHSH, CDR2 LQKENI. V was shortened by 2 bases and J by 2 bases, with 16 bases between the two germline ends. The CDR3 extends over 16 amino acids. TCRdb used MiXCR to reprocess the RT-PCR reads, holding one entry per CDR3 protein. In the table there are several thousand distinct CDR3 sequences, 20% to 30% of which are singletons. The sample consisted of blood, either unsorted or a sorted T cell fraction (not recorded which). This TCR was recovered from a human donor who was either an allogeneic HSCT recipient or a stem cell or donor lymphocyte infusion donor (not recorded which). It is not recorded whose cells these are; they may come from a transplant donor. The gene calls are TRBV18 and TRBJ2-7; TRBD1 might be the D (6 bases). CDR3 coding DNA: TGTGCCAGCTCACCATTTACCCGGGACAAAGCCTACGAGCAGTACTTC. Protein product: CASSPFTRDKAYEQYF.